This TCR beta chain comes out of a study of shared clonotypes between healthy human individuals. Study as a whole: The study used three CD4 naive, three CD4 memory, two CD8 naive and one CD8 memory plate per donor. The study, taken as a whole, reports: Enrolling few donors narrowed the genetic and exposure-history diversity that was represented. Non-shared clonotypes displayed generation probabilities falling below those of clonotypes present in all four donors.

In the naive CD8 group, cells lacked CD45RO and were positively selected for CCR7, so terminally differentiated effector memory CD45RA+ cells were left out. The donor cohort consisted entirely of Caucasian adults residing in Nashville, Tennessee. With respect to this clone: Antigen: not known.

Some clones are missing from TCRdb's copy, which holds only in-frame ones; the method was immunoSEQ multiplex PCR. The sample holds about 870,000 clones, 90% to 95% seen once. This CDR3 has 13 residues. V shed 3 bases and J shed 4 bases, with 10 bases lying between them. The germline gives CDR1 SGHVS, CDR2 FQNEAQ. This TCR derives from a young man in good health. V usage is TRBV7-8 and J usage is TRBJ2-7; possible D gene TRBD1, 5 bases. The source material was naive CD8+ T cells sorted from blood. The CDR3, as DNA: TGTGCCAGCAGCTTCCGACAGAATTACGAGCAGTACTTC. It translates to CASSFRQNYEQYF.